Listed below are T cell receptor beta chains from one sample, sequenced in a study of glioma-infiltrating T cells after dendritic cell vaccination. The method was immunoSEQ multiplex PCR; TCRdb's version includes in-frame clones alone and lacks a portion of them. Of around 83,000 clones in the sample, roughly 85% were seen once. Material: blood, obtained after dendritic cell vaccination. These receptors originate from a human donor with glioblastoma. Each CDR3 is given with its conserved first and last residue. Fields, in order: clone size, CDR3 length, J gene, V gene, D gene, CDR3 DNA, CDR3 protein. A D gene is named only where the DNA matches it firmly. Size is omitted from some rows. Given values are once, few, many or a class for expanded clones.

-,16,TRBJ2-3,TRBV4-1,-,TGCGCCAGCAGCCACCGATTCTCTAGCGACACAGATACGCAGTATTTT,CASSHRFSSDTDTQYF
once,15,TRBJ1-5,TRBV28,-,TGTGCCAGCAGTTTGAGGTTGACGAGCAATCAGCCCCAGCATTTT,CASSLRLTSNQPQHF
few,16,TRBJ2-2,TRBV10-3,TRBD1,TGTGCCATCAGGAGGACAGGGGGAGCGAACACCGGGGAGCTGTTTTTT,CAIRRTGGANTGELFF
-,16,TRBJ2-2,TRBV11-3,-,TGTGCCAGCAGCTCCTCACCTACAGGGAACACCGGGGAGCTGTTTTTT,CASSSSPTGNTGELFF
-,15,TRBJ2-7,TRBV28,-,TGTGCCAGCAGTTTACCGAGGGCAGCACACTACGAGCAGTACTTC,CASSLPRAAHYEQYF
-,17,TRBJ2-2,TRBV27,TRBD2,TGTGCCAGCAGTTTTCTAACCGGGACTAGCGGGAGAGGGGAGCTGTTTTTT,CASSFLTGTSGRGELFF
-,11,TRBJ2-3,TRBV5-8,-,TGTGCCAGCAGCGTATCAGATACGCAGTATTTT,CASSVSDTQYF
-,15,TRBJ1-2,TRBV5-1,-,TGCGCCAGCAGGTCCACCGGGACACAGAACTATGGCTACACCTTC,CASRSTGTQNYGYTF
-,15,TRBJ1-2,TRBV5-6,TRBD1,TGTGCCAGCAGCCTCTACGTCGGGGACAGATATGGCTACACCTTC,CASSLYVGDRYGYTF
-,18,TRBJ2-3,TRBV6-4,TRBD2,TGTGCCAGCAGTGGGGAGGATGTAGCGGGGGGCTCCACAGATACGCAGTATTTT,CASSGEDVAGGSTDTQYF
-,14,TRBJ2-5,TRBV7-9,-,TGTGCCAGCAGCCCAAGTGGGGGGAGAGAGACCCAGTACTTC,CASSPSGGRETQYF
-,16,TRBJ2-5,TRBV7-9,TRBD2,TGTGCCAGCAGCGTGGGGCGGGAGGGCCTCCAAGAGACCCAGTACTTC,CASSVGREGLQETQYF
-,11,TRBJ1-1,TRBV4-1,-,TGCGCCAGCCGGGGGGACACTGAAGCTTTCTTT,CASRGDTEAFF
once,16,TRBJ2-3,TRBV9,TRBD2,TGTGCCAGCAGCGTAGCCTTAGCGGGGGGGCTGGATACGCAGTATTTT,CASSVALAGGLDTQYF
-,13,TRBJ1-1,TRBV18,-,TGTGCCAGCTCACCATTAGAGAACACTGAAGCTTTCTTT,CASSPLENTEAFF
-,18,TRBJ2-1,TRBV9,TRBD2,TGTGCCAGCAGCACCTCTAGCGGGAGGGGTAGCTCCTACAATGAGCAGTTCTTC,CASSTSSGRGSSYNEQFF
-,16,TRBJ2-7,TRBV7-9,TRBD1,TGTGCCAGCAGCCTACCAACCGGGACAGCTCCTTACGAGCAGTACTTC,CASSLPTGTAPYEQYF
-,16,TRBJ2-2,TRBV5-1,TRBD2,TGCGCCAGCAGCCCCGGGACTAGCGGGAACACCGGGGAGCTGTTTTTT,CASSPGTSGNTGELFF
-,15,TRBJ1-5,TRBV7-4,-,TGTGCCAGCAGCTTAGACACCGGACTAGATCAGCCCCAGCATTTT,CASSLDTGLDQPQHF
few,19,TRBJ1-6,TRBV2,-,TGTGCCAGCTGTTTTGACAGTACGGACACGAGCTCCTATAATTCACCCCTCCACTTT,CASCFDSTDTSSYNSPLHF
-,14,TRBJ2-5,TRBV29-1,TRBD1,TGCAGCGTTTTCAAACAGGGGCCCCTGAGGACCCAGTACTTC,CSVFKQGPLRTQYF
-,12,TRBJ2-7,TRBV27,-,TGTGCCAGCAGGAGGGGGGGCTACGAGCAGTACTTC,CASRRGGYEQYF
-,16,TRBJ2-3,TRBV11-2,TRBD1,TGTGCCAGCAGCTTCCGGGACAGGTCTAGCACAGATACGCAGTATTTT,CASSFRDRSSTDTQYF
-,17,TRBJ2-2,TRBV9,TRBD1,TGTGCCAGCAGCGTAAGCTGGGGACAGGGTAACACCGGGGAGCTGTTTTTT,CASSVSWGQGNTGELFF
-,16,TRBJ1-2,TRBV5-6,TRBD1,TGTGCCAGCACACCGACCGGGACAGGGAGGATCTATGGCTACACCTTC,CASTPTGTGRIYGYTF
-,14,TRBJ1-2,TRBV7-9,TRBD1,TGTGCCAGCAGCTTCCCGGGGACAGGGCTTGGCTACACCTTC,CASSFPGTGLGYTF
-,17,TRBJ2-1,TRBV4-2,TRBD2,TGTGCCAGCAGCCAAGACCCCTCAGCGGGAGGGGGCAATGAGCAGTTCTTC,CASSQDPSAGGGNEQFF
few,11,TRBJ1-2,TRBV29-1,-,TGCAGCGTTGAAGACCCTCTTGGCTACACCTTC,CSVEDPLGYTF
-,17,TRBJ2-6,TRBV27,TRBD2,TGTGCCAGCAGTTTCCGACTAGCTGGCTCTGGGGCCAACGTCCTGACTTTC,CASSFRLAGSGANVLTF
-,13,TRBJ2-2,TRBV7-2,TRBD2,TGTGCCAGCAGCTTGAGCGGGGTCGGGGAGCTGTTTTTT,CASSLSGVGELFF
-,17,TRBJ2-3,TRBV4-1,TRBD2,TGCGCCAGCAGCCAGGGGATAGCGGGGGCGCGGGGAGATACGCAGTATTTT,CASSQGIAGARGDTQYF
-,15,TRBJ2-4,TRBV4-2,-,TGTGCCAGCGGGGGGGCCGGGGAGGGTAGGGACATTCAGTACTTC,CASGGAGEGRDIQYF
-,18,TRBJ2-7,TRBV30,TRBD2,TGTGCCTGGAGTGTACGGCCTAGCGGGAGGGCCAGGTCCTACGAGCAGTACTTC,CAWSVRPSGRARSYEQYF
-,15,TRBJ2-7,TRBV5-1,TRBD1,TGCGCCAGCAGCTGGGGGACAGAGAAATCCTACGAGCAGTACTTC,CASSWGTEKSYEQYF
few,16,TRBJ2-7,TRBV7-2,-,TGTGCCAGCAGCTTAGACATCCCTCCCCACTCCTACGAGCAGTACTTC,CASSLDIPPHSYEQYF
few,16,TRBJ2-7,TRBV28,TRBD1,TGTGCCAGCAGTTCCGTGGACAGGGGGAAATCCTACGAGCAGTACTTC,CASSSVDRGKSYEQYF
-,14,TRBJ2-7,TRBV6-6,TRBD1,TGTGCCAGCAAAACGGGACAGGGTGCCTACGAGCAGTACTTC,CASKTGQGAYEQYF
-,15,TRBJ2-6,TRBV2,TRBD1,TGTGCCAGCACCAAGACAGGGGGCTTGACCAACGTCCTGACTTTC,CASTKTGGLTNVLTF
-,14,TRBJ2-7,TRBV19,TRBD1,TGTGCCAGTAGTATAACAGGGGGCACCTACGAGCAGTACTTC,CASSITGGTYEQYF
-,13,TRBJ1-2,TRBV13,-,TGTGCCAGCAGCCTCCTCGGGGGGTATGGCTACACCTTC,CASSLLGGYGYTF
once,15,TRBJ2-7,TRBV6-1,TRBD1,TGTGCCAGCAGTCCAATCGGACAGGCGACATACGAGCAGTACTTC,CASSPIGQATYEQYF
-,15,TRBJ1-2,TRBV27,TRBD1,TGTGCCAGCAGTACCAGGGACAGACCACTGTATGGCTACACCTTC,CASSTRDRPLYGYTF
-,18,TRBJ1-2,TRBV19,-,TGTGCCAGTAGTACACCTTTCTTATCGACGGGTCCTAACTATGGCTACACCTTC,CASSTPFLSTGPNYGYTF
-,14,TRBJ2-7,TRBV28,-,TGTGCCAGCAGTTTTCGGCAGGCGCGCTACGAGCAGTACTTC,CASSFRQARYEQYF
-,20,TRBJ2-5,TRBV11-3,TRBD1,TGTGCCAGCAGCTTAGGAGACAGGGGGCAACCGGGAAACAACCAAGAGACCCAGTACTTC,CASSLGDRGQPGNNQETQYF
-,15,TRBJ2-1,TRBV6-6,-,TGTGCCAGCAGTTACAATACTGGCTCCTACAATGAGCAGTTCTTC,CASSYNTGSYNEQFF
-,15,TRBJ2-7,TRBV28,TRBD1,TGTGCCAGCAGTTGGTCGAGGCAGGGGGCCCACGAGCAGTACTTC,CASSWSRQGAHEQYF
-,16,TRBJ2-1,TRBV5-4,TRBD2,TGTGCCAGCAGCTTGGGGCCCGGCGGGAGCTACAATGAGCAGTTCTTC,CASSLGPGGSYNEQFF
once,17,TRBJ2-1,TRBV5-6,-,TGTGCCAGCAGCTTGGAGGTGCAGGCCATCTCCTACAATGAGCAGTTCTTC,CASSLEVQAISYNEQFF
-,14,TRBJ1-4,TRBV28,TRBD1,TGTGCCAGCAGTTCGGGACAGGGGGCTGAAAAACTGTTTTTT,CASSSGQGAEKLFF